These T cell receptor beta chains were read from a single sample in a study of tumor-infiltrating lymphocytes in primary liver carcinoma. TCRdb re-called the multiplex PCR reads through MiXCR, storing one row per CDR3 protein. The data contain 300,000 to 400,000 distinct CDR3 sequences, 65% of them seen just once; the ten biggest clones take up about 6.5%. What was sequenced was peripheral blood. The origin of the receptors is a man aged 40-50 years with primary liver carcinoma and hepatitis B virus infection. CDR3s include the opening cysteine and the closing phenylalanine or tryptophan. A D gene is named only where the DNA matches it firmly. Size values are once, few and many counts, or a class for expanded clones, and some rows have none.

few TRBJ2-1 TRBD2 TRBV30 15 CAWSPGGSSHNEQFF TGTGCCTGGAGTCCCGGCGGGAGTAGCCACAATGAGCAGTTCTTC
many TRBJ2-7 - TRBV6-2/TRBV6-3 11 CASSFTYEQYF TGTGCCAGCAGTTTCACCTACGAGCAGTACTTC
few TRBJ2-3 TRBD2 TRBV6-5 17 CASSYSPTSDLTDTQYF TGTGCCAGCAGTTACTCGCCCACTAGCGACCTCACAGATACGCAGTATTTT
- TRBJ2-1 TRBD2 TRBV7-3 17 CASSLRTSESSYNEQSF TGTGCCAGCAGTTTAAGGACTAGCGAGAGCTCCTACAATGAGCAGTCCTTC
- TRBJ2-1 - TRBV11-2 15 CANSSFTSGSRSMVF TGTGCCAACAGCTCCTTCACGAGCGGGTCCCGTAGCATGGTCTTC
- TRBJ2-2 TRBD2 TRBV11-1 15 CASSLRTSGIVDLFF TGTGCCAGTAGCCTCCGGACTAGCGGGATTGTGGATCTGTTTTTT
- TRBJ2-1 - TRBV6-1 11 CASTIHNEQFF TGTGCCAGCACAATACACAATGAACAGTTCTTC
few TRBJ1-5 - TRBV6-2/TRBV6-3 14 CASSSLGVDQPQHF TGTGCCAGCAGTTCACTAGGAGTGGATCAGCCCCAGCATTTT
- TRBJ2-7 TRBD1 TRBV19 13 CASSRDREDEQYF TGTGCCAGTAGCCGGGACAGAGAGGACGAGCAGTACTTC
- TRBJ2-5 - TRBV28 11 CAGRDQDTQYF TGTGCCGGCCGTGACCAAGATACCCAGTATTTC
many TRBJ2-7 TRBD2 TRBV4-1 14 CASSQGLAVYEQYF TGCGCCAGCAGCCAAGGGCTAGCGGTCTACGAGCAGTACTTC
many TRBJ2-5 TRBD2 TRBV29-1 16 CSVEGGSGSAVETQYF TGCAGCGTTGAAGGTGGTAGCGGGAGTGCGGTAGAGACCCAGTACTTC
many TRBJ1-6 - TRBV4-2 14 CASSQEAENSPLHF TGTGCCAGCAGCCAAGAGGCGGAAAATTCACCCCTCCACTTT
- TRBJ2-5 - TRBV11-2 15 CASSLGGHLQETHYF TGTGCCAGCAGCTTAGGGGGTCACCTACAAGAGACCCACTACTTC
- TRBJ1-2 - TRBV6-1 14 CASGDAVLNYGCTF TGTGCCAGCGGTGATGCCGTATTGAACTATGGCTGCACCTTC
many TRBJ1-6 TRBD1 TRBV11-2 15 CASSLIDREGSPLHF TGTGCCAGCAGCTTAATTGACAGGGAAGGGTCACCCCTCCACTTT
- TRBJ2-1 - TRBV29-1 17 CSVEESGRLSSYNDQFF TGCAGCGTTGAAGAATCGGGACGGTTGAGCTCCTACAATGATCAGTTCTTC
- TRBJ1-5 TRBD1 TRBV4-3 18 CASSQGTGGAMFDQPQHF TGCGCCAGCAGTCAAGGGACAGGGGGCGCGATGTTCGATCAGCCCCAGCATTTT
many TRBJ2-3 TRBD2 TRBV11-2 15 CASSLWSGDTDTQYF TGTGCCAGCAGCTTATGGAGCGGGGACACAGATACGCAGTATTTT
- TRBJ1-1 - TRBV28 15 CASSPYRAMNTEAFF TGTGCCAGTAGTCCCTACAGGGCTATGAACACTGAAGCTTTCTTT
- TRBJ2-1 TRBD1 TRBV7-8 14 CASSVRQGYNEQFF TGTGCCAGCAGCGTTCGACAGGGCTACAATGAGCAGTTCTTC
- TRBJ1-2 - TRBV28 13 CASRVNTGYGYTF TGTGCCAGCAGGGTAAATACAGGGTACGGCTACACCTTC
- TRBJ2-1 TRBD2 TRBV11-1 18 CASSLYRSAGGFYNEQFF TGTGCCAGCAGCTTATACCGCTCCGCGGGAGGGTTCTACAATGAGCAGTTCTTC
- TRBJ2-1 - TRBV5-4 16 CASGPSVRESEDEQFF TGTGCCAGCGGCCCGTCTGTCAGGGAGTCCGAAGATGAGCAGTTCTTC
- TRBJ2-7 TRBD2 TRBV7-2 16 CASSGGGLAGGYEQYF TGTGCCAGCAGCGGAGGGGGACTAGCGGGAGGCTACGAGCAGTACTTC
- TRBJ2-1 - TRBV11-3 12 CASSFLGNERFF TGTGCCAGCAGCTTTCTGGGGAATGAGCGGTTCTTC
once TRBJ2-1 TRBD1 TRBV10-3 17 CVISEPYRDRGNNEQFF TGTGTCATCAGTGAGCCTTATCGGGACAGGGGTAACAATGAGCAGTTCTTC
- TRBJ1-1 TRBD1 TRBV11-2 15 CASGPWTGGLSEAFF TGTGCCAGCGGCCCATGGACAGGGGGGCTTTCGGAAGCTTTCTTT
- TRBJ2-1 TRBD1 TRBV30 12 CARSTGVDEQFF TGTGCCCGGAGTACAGGGGTGGATGAGCAGTTCTTC
many TRBJ2-1 - TRBV12-3/TRBV12-4 12 CASSTPGAEQFF TGTGCCAGCAGTACCCCAGGGGCCGAGCAGTTCTTC
many TRBJ2-1 - TRBV28 16 CASSPIGTDSYNEQFF TGTGCCAGCAGCCCAATAGGGACGGACTCCTACAATGAGCAGTTCTTC
- TRBJ2-7 - TRBV5-1 12 CASWGWGAEQYF TGCGCCAGCTGGGGATGGGGCGCCGAGCAGTACTTC
- TRBJ2-7 - TRBV12-3/TRBV12-4 13 CASSPLQCYEQYF TGTGCCAGCAGTCCACTACAGTGCTACGAGCAGTACTTT
once TRBJ2-7 - TRBV29-1 12 CSVGDGGYEQYF TGCAGCGTTGGGGACGGGGGTTACGAGCAGTACTTC
many TRBJ2-5 - TRBV7-8 13 CASSPRGPETQYF TGTGCCAGCAGCCCTCGGGGCCCAGAGACCCAGTACTTC
- TRBJ2-7 - TRBV4-2 14 CATSQDLLAYEQYF TGTGCCACCAGCCAAGATTTATTAGCCTACGAGCAGTACTTC
- TRBJ2-5 TRBD2 TRBV5-4 15 CTSSLEVSGSETQYF TGTACCAGCAGCCTCGAAGTTAGCGGGAGTGAGACCCAGTACTTC
few TRBJ1-5 TRBD1 TRBV24-1 16 CATSSGTGGINQPQHF TGTGCCACCAGCTCGGGGACAGGGGGAATCAATCAGCCCCAGCATTTT
- TRBJ1-1 - TRBV20-1 15 CSATQPLGENAEAFF TGCAGTGCTACCCAACCTTTGGGCGAGAACGCTGAAGCTTTCTTT
- TRBJ2-7 TRBD2 TRBV11-2 17 CASSLNAGTGGRCEQYF TGTGCCAGCAGCCTAAACGCCGGGACTGGCGGGAGGTGCGAGCAGTACTTC
many TRBJ2-1 TRBD2 TRBV10-1 14 CASSPGRELDEQFF TGCGCCAGCAGTCCCGGGAGGGAGTTGGATGAGCAGTTCTTC
- TRBJ1-1 TRBD1 TRBV11-2 16 CASSLPQGQGITEASF TGTGCCAGCAGCTTACCTCAGGGACAGGGCATCACTGAAGCTTCCTTT
many TRBJ2-4 - TRBV29-1 12 CSAGAAKNIQYF TGCAGCGCGGGAGCAGCCAAAAACATTCAGTACTTC
- TRBJ2-7 - TRBV11-2 14 CASSPMGGPYEQYF TGTGCCAGCAGCCCCATGGGGGGTCCCTACGAGCAGTACTTC
- TRBJ2-1 - TRBV11-2 12 CASSLDWGEQFF TGTGCCAGCAGCTTGGATTGGGGTGAGCAGTTCTTC
- TRBJ2-2 - TRBV5-1 14 CASSFGQSTGELFF TGCGCCAGCAGCTTCGGACAAAGCACCGGGGAGCTGTTTTTT
- TRBJ2-4 - TRBV20-1 11 CSAATLNIQYF TGCAGTGCTGCGACCTTAAACATTCAGTACTTC
- TRBJ1-2 - TRBV28 14 CASSSRRGDYGYTF TGTGCCAGCAGCTCCCGCCGGGGGGACTATGGCTACACCTTC
- TRBJ2-1 - TRBV21-1 15 CASSPAQDRANEQFF TGTGCCAGCAGCCCCGCCCAGGACAGAGCCAACGAGCAGTTTTTC
few TRBJ2-5 TRBD1 TRBV7-9 13 CTSSSDRAETQYF TGTACCAGCAGCTCGGACAGGGCAGAGACCCAGTACTTC
few TRBJ2-1 TRBD2 TRBV24-1 17 CATSDHQLAGHMDEQFF TGTGCCACCAGTGATCACCAACTAGCGGGGCATATGGATGAGCAGTTCTTC
- TRBJ2-7 TRBD2 TRBV28 12 CASRAGAYEQYF TGTGCCAGCAGGGCGGGAGCCTACGAGCAGTACTTC
many TRBJ1-5 - TRBV6-5 15 CASSYSSGEDQPQHF TGTGCCAGCAGTTACTCGAGTGGGGAGGACCAGCCCCAGCATTTT
- TRBJ1-1 - TRBV10-3 13 CAIKGGEKSEAFF TGTGCCATCAAAGGCGGAGAGAAAAGTGAAGCTTTCTTT
- TRBJ2-3 - TRBV11-2 15 CASSLNGGLGDTQYF TGTGCCAGCAGCTTAAACGGTGGCCTCGGTGATACACAGTATTTT
- TRBJ2-2 - TRBV28 16 CASSLSMGTNTGELFF TGTGCTAGCAGTTTATCCATGGGGACGAACACCGGGGAGCTGTTTTTT
- TRBJ2-4 - TRBV6-5 14 CASSRGHTKNIQYF TGTGCCAGCAGCCGCGGGCACACTAAAAACATTCAGTACTTC
few TRBJ2-7 - TRBV5-6 15 CASSFGSLPRSEQYF TGTGCCAGCAGCTTCGGCAGTCTGCCGAGGAGTGAGCAGTACTTC
- TRBJ2-3 TRBD2 TRBV5-4 14 CPSTQTGRADTHYF TGTCCCAGCACCCAAACGGGGAGGGCGGATACGCATTATTTT